This T cell receptor (beta chain) came from a study of blood T cell repertoires in COVID-19. Study-level information: The United States, Italy and Spain supplied acute and convalescent COVID-19 samples.

In the source study's methods: Counts of nucleated cells, estimated from reference gene primer amplification, were obtained. The assay was immunoSEQ multiplex PCR, and TCRdb's table has in-frame clones only and misses some. For V, J and clone size, that table is used; D and trimming come from the DNA. This table has roughly 80,000 clones, roughly 80% appearing once. This CDR3 has 15 residues. Germline V lookup: CDR1 SGHTS, CDR2 YDEGEE. J gave up 1 base and V 3 bases, and 6 bases lay outside the gene matches. The sequencing input was peripheral blood. The chain uses TRBV5-8 and TRBJ2-7; 8 nucleotides align to TRBD1. The receptor's source is a human donor in a cohort sampled during active COVID-19. The CDR3 spells CASSYGTGLSYEQYF. CDR3 bases: TGTGCCAGCAGCTACGGGACAGGACTATCCTACGAGCAGTACTTC.